This T cell receptor beta chain is drawn from a study of lymphopenia after photon versus proton radiotherapy. Findings and limits, study-wide: After the lymphocyte nadir, photon-treated repertoires showed oligoclonal expansion, especially of CD8+ Temra cells. Photon-treated patients lost naive T cells and TCR diversity; proton-treated stayed stable.

Assay used: immunoSEQ multiplex PCR; TCRdb lists only in-frame clones, some missing. This sample has about 25,000 clones, with about 87% found just once. On this clone itself: No antigen is known for it.

In germline, CDR1 is SGHRS, CDR2 YFSETQ. The junction had 5 bases not matched to a gene; V was cut back by 1 base and J by 3 bases. The CDR3 is 15 residues long. This chain uses TRBV5-1 with TRBJ2-3; 7 bases line up with TRBD1. This specimen was peripheral blood, taken from a patient treated with photon-based radiotherapy. This receptor was obtained from a middle-aged man with gastric cancer. CDR3 DNA sequence: TGCGCCAGCAGCTTGAGCACAGGGGCGACAGATACGCAGTATTTT. It specifies CASSLSTGATDTQYF.